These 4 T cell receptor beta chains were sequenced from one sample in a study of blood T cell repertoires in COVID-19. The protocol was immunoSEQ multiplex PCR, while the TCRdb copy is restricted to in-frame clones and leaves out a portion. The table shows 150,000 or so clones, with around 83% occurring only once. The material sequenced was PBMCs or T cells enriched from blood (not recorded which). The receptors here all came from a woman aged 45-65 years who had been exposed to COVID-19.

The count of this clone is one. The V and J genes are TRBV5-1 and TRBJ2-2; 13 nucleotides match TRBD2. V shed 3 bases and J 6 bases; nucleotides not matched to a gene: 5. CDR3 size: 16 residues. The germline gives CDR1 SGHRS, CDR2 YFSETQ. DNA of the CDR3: TGCGCCAGCAGCTGGACTAGCGGGGGAGGGTCCGGGGAGCTGTTTTTT. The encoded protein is CASSWTSGGGSGELFF.

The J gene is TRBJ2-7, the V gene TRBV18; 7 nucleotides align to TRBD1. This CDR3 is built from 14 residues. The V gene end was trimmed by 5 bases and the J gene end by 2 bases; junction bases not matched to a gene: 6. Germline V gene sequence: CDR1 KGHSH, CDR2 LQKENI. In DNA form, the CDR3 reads TGTGCCAGCTCAGCCTACGACAGGGCCTACGAGCAGTACTTC. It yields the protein CASSAYDRAYEQYF.

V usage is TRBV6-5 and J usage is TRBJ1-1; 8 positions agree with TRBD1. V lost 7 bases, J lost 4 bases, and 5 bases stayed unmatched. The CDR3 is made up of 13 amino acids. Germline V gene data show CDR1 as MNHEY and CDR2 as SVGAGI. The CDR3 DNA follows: TGTGCCAGCACCCAAGGACAGGGCACTGAAGCTTTCTTT. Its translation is CASTQGQGTEAFF.

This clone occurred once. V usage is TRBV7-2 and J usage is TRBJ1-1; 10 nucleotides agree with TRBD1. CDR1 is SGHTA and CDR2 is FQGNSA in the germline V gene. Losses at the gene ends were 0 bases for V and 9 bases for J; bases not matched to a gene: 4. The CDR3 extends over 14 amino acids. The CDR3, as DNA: TGTGCCAGCAGCTTAGCGATGGGACAGGGGCAAGCTTTCTTT. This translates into CASSLAMGQGQAFF.